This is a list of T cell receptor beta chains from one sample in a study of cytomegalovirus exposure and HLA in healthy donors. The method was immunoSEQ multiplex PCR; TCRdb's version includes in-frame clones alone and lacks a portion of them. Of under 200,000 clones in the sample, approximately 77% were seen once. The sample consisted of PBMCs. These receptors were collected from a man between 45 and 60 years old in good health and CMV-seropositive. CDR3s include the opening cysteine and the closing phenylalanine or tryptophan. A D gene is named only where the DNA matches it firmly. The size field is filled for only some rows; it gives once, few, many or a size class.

DNA: TGCGCCAGCAGCCGAGGGACATCTTCCTACGAGCAGTACTTC
CDR3: CASSRGTSSYEQYF
J: TRBJ2-7
size: .
V: TRBV4-1
D: .

DNA: TGCGCCAGCAGTCTAAGCGGGGAATACAATGAGCAGTTCTTC
CDR3: CASSLSGEYNEQFF
J: TRBJ2-1
size: .
V: TRBV10-1
D: TRBD2

DNA: TGTGCCAGCAGCTCAACCGCTAGCGGACCTCAGTTCTTC
CDR3: CASSSTASGPQFF
J: TRBJ2-1
size: .
V: TRBV5-4
D: TRBD2

DNA: TGTGCCACCAGCAGACTAGCGGGTATCTACGAGCAGTACTTC
CDR3: CATSRLAGIYEQYF
J: TRBJ2-7
size: .
V: TRBV15
D: TRBD2

DNA: TGTGCCAGCAGCCCGCAGGGATCTGAGCAGTTCTTC
CDR3: CASSPQGSEQFF
J: TRBJ2-1
size: .
V: TRBV5-4
D: .

DNA: TGTGCCAGCAGCCAGCCGCGGCAAACCATATATTTT
CDR3: CASSQPRQTIYF
J: TRBJ1-3
size: .
V: TRBV9
D: .

DNA: TGTGCCAGCAGCTCCTCCGGGACAGGGGTGTATGGCTACACCTTC
CDR3: CASSSSGTGVYGYTF
J: TRBJ1-2
size: .
V: TRBV7-9
D: TRBD1

DNA: TGTGCCAGCACCGTGGGGACAGGGCTCTACAATGAGCAGTTCTTC
CDR3: CASTVGTGLYNEQFF
J: TRBJ2-1
size: .
V: TRBV5-8
D: TRBD1

DNA: TGTGCCAGCAGCCAATCTGTATGGACAGGGGGTACAGATACGCAGTATTTT
CDR3: CASSQSVWTGGTDTQYF
J: TRBJ2-3
size: .
V: TRBV4-2
D: TRBD1

DNA: TGTGCCAGCAGCTTAGCCTCCCAGGGGGTGGCCGGGGAGCTGTTTTTT
CDR3: CASSLASQGVAGELFF
J: TRBJ2-2
size: .
V: TRBV11-3
D: TRBD1

DNA: TGTGCCAGCAGTTACGGGGCAGCTCTTGAAGCTTTCTTT
CDR3: CASSYGAALEAFF
J: TRBJ1-1
size: few
V: TRBV6-6
D: .

DNA: TGCGCCAGCAGACCCGGAGTTAGCTCTGGAAACACCATATATTTT
CDR3: CASRPGVSSGNTIYF
J: TRBJ1-3
size: .
V: TRBV5-1
D: .

DNA: TGCGCCAGCAGCCAAGATCTGTGGAGCAGTAATGGCTACACCTTC
CDR3: CASSQDLWSSNGYTF
J: TRBJ1-2
size: .
V: TRBV4-3
D: .

DNA: TGCGCCAGCAGCTGGGACGGGGGGACTTACTACGAGCAGTACTTC
CDR3: CASSWDGGTYYEQYF
J: TRBJ2-7
size: .
V: TRBV5-1
D: TRBD2

DNA: TGTGCCATCAGACAGGGCAACACTGAAGCTTTCTTT
CDR3: CAIRQGNTEAFF
J: TRBJ1-1
size: .
V: TRBV10-3
D: .

DNA: TGTGCCAGCAGGACAGAGGGGGCCGGGGAGCTGTTTTTT
CDR3: CASRTEGAGELFF
J: TRBJ2-2
size: .
V: TRBV2
D: .

DNA: TGTGCCAGTAGTGCGAGACAGGGCAATAGCAATCAGCCCCAGCATTTT
CDR3: CASSARQGNSNQPQHF
J: TRBJ1-5
size: .
V: TRBV19
D: TRBD1

DNA: TGTGCCAGCAGCAGACTAGCCGGGGAGCTGTTTTTT
CDR3: CASSRLAGELFF
J: TRBJ2-2
size: .
V: TRBV6-5
D: .

DNA: TGTGCCAGCAGTGTGACAGTCGGTAATGATCAGCCCCAGCATTTT
CDR3: CASSVTVGNDQPQHF
J: TRBJ1-5
size: .
V: TRBV6-1
D: .

DNA: TGTGCCAGCAGGCGGGAATCTGGGGAGCAGTACTTC
CDR3: CASRRESGEQYF
J: TRBJ2-7
size: .
V: TRBV13
D: .

DNA: TGTGCCAGCAGTGAAAGAGGCGCACTCGGGGGGTGGAACACCATATATTTT
CDR3: CASSERGALGGWNTIYF
J: TRBJ1-3
size: few
V: TRBV2
D: .

DNA: TGTGCCAGCAGCTTAGCTCAAGGCGGAAGCTCCTACAATGAGCAGTTCTTC
CDR3: CASSLAQGGSSYNEQFF
J: TRBJ2-1
size: .
V: TRBV11-3
D: .

DNA: TGTGCCAGCAGCCCCCGGACTAGCGGGGATACGCAGTATTTT
CDR3: CASSPRTSGDTQYF
J: TRBJ2-3
size: few
V: TRBV7-2
D: TRBD2

DNA: TGTGCCAGCAGTTACTCACTCTACACTGAAGCTTTCTTT
CDR3: CASSYSLYTEAFF
J: TRBJ1-1
size: .
V: TRBV6-5
D: .

DNA: TGCGCCAGCAGCTTGGTAGGACAGGGGTCACGAAAACTGTTTTTT
CDR3: CASSLVGQGSRKLFF
J: TRBJ1-4
size: .
V: TRBV5-1
D: TRBD1

DNA: TGTGCCAGCAGCGTCATCGGGGACACCCAGGCTTTCTTT
CDR3: CASSVIGDTQAFF
J: TRBJ1-1
size: .
V: TRBV9
D: .

DNA: TGTGCCAGCAGTTGGGGGGTCTCGAACACCGGGGAGCTGTTTTTT
CDR3: CASSWGVSNTGELFF
J: TRBJ2-2
size: once
V: TRBV6-5
D: .

DNA: TGTGCCAGCAGCAGCGATTTTTACAATGAGCAGTTCTTC
CDR3: CASSSDFYNEQFF
J: TRBJ2-1
size: .
V: TRBV7-3
D: .

DNA: TGTGCCAGCAGCCGCAGACAGCTGAACACTGAAGCTTTCTTT
CDR3: CASSRRQLNTEAFF
J: TRBJ1-1
size: once
V: TRBV11-2
D: .

DNA: TGTGCCAGCAGCTCGGACGCTCACGAGGGATGGCGGGAATCACCCCTCCACTTT
CDR3: CASSSDAHEGWRESPLHF
J: TRBJ1-6
size: few
V: TRBV5-4
D: .

DNA: TGTGCCAGCAGCCAGAGGAGGGACTCCTATAATGAGCAGTTCTTC
CDR3: CASSQRRDSYNEQFF
J: TRBJ2-1
size: .
V: TRBV11-2
D: .

DNA: TGTGCCAGCAGCGCTAGCGGGGGGGGCAGGGATGGGCTGTACTTC
CDR3: CASSASGGGRDGLYF
J: TRBJ2-7
size: .
V: TRBV9
D: TRBD2

DNA: TGTGCCAGCAGCGCACGAGGTATACTAGCGGGGGGAAAGAACACCGGGGAGCTGTTTTTT
CDR3: CASSARGILAGGKNTGELFF
J: TRBJ2-2
size: .
V: TRBV7-8
D: TRBD2

DNA: TGTGCCAGCTCACCCAATTCAAACAGTTTAAATGGCTACACCTTC
CDR3: CASSPNSNSLNGYTF
J: TRBJ1-2
size: once
V: TRBV18
D: .

DNA: TGTGCCAGCAGCCAGATGGACAGGGTATACGAGCAGTACTTC
CDR3: CASSQMDRVYEQYF
J: TRBJ2-7
size: once
V: TRBV7-9
D: TRBD1

DNA: TGTGCCAGCAGCCAGCTAGCGGGGGGCTTTACCTACGAGCAGTACTTC
CDR3: CASSQLAGGFTYEQYF
J: TRBJ2-7
size: .
V: TRBV4-2
D: TRBD2

DNA: TGTGCCAGCAGCCTCCCTGGGGCCCATAATTCACCCCTCCACTTT
CDR3: CASSLPGAHNSPLHF
J: TRBJ1-6
size: .
V: TRBV6-6
D: .

DNA: TGTGCCAGTAGTATGGGCACAAGCCCTCATTTATACGAGCAGTACTTC
CDR3: CASSMGTSPHLYEQYF
J: TRBJ2-7
size: .
V: TRBV19
D: .

DNA: TGTGCCAGCAGCTTACTCCAGGCATCGAACACCGGGGAGCTGTTTTTT
CDR3: CASSLLQASNTGELFF
J: TRBJ2-2
size: .
V: TRBV7-3
D: .

DNA: TGTGCCAGCAGTGAAGGGACAGGGTATTACGAGCAGTACTTC
CDR3: CASSEGTGYYEQYF
J: TRBJ2-7
size: few
V: TRBV2
D: TRBD1

DNA: TGTGCCAGCTCACCCGTGACAGAAGCCTACGAGCAGTACTTC
CDR3: CASSPVTEAYEQYF
J: TRBJ2-7
size: .
V: TRBV18
D: .

DNA: TGTGCCAGCAGTGAATCCGCAGGGAGGGCCCTTTCACCCCTCCACTTT
CDR3: CASSESAGRALSPLHF
J: TRBJ1-6
size: .
V: TRBV25-1
D: .

DNA: TGTGCCAGTAGCGGACAGGGTGGGAACACTAACTATGGCTACACCTTC
CDR3: CASSGQGGNTNYGYTF
J: TRBJ1-2
size: .
V: TRBV19
D: TRBD1

DNA: TGTGCCAGCAACACAGGGGGCAGGGGCACTGAAGCTTTCTTT
CDR3: CASNTGGRGTEAFF
J: TRBJ1-1
size: .
V: TRBV2
D: TRBD1

DNA: TGTGCCAGCAGCTTAGAAAGCTGGGCGAATAGCACAGATACGCAGTATTTT
CDR3: CASSLESWANSTDTQYF
J: TRBJ2-3
size: .
V: TRBV11-3
D: .

DNA: TGTGCCAGCAGTCTCCTCCTTGATTCACCCCTCCACTTT
CDR3: CASSLLLDSPLHF
J: TRBJ1-6
size: .
V: TRBV27
D: .

DNA: TGCAGCGTTGAGGTGCAGGGCTATGGCTACACCTTC
CDR3: CSVEVQGYGYTF
J: TRBJ1-2
size: .
V: TRBV29-1
D: .

DNA: TGTGCCAGCAGCTCTCTAGCGGGGCTCGGCACCGGGGAGCTGTTTTTT
CDR3: CASSSLAGLGTGELFF
J: TRBJ2-2
size: once
V: TRBV7-9
D: TRBD2

DNA: TGTGCCAGCAGTGAGACCCCAGGCTATGGCTACACCTTC
CDR3: CASSETPGYGYTF
J: TRBJ1-2
size: .
V: TRBV25-1
D: .

DNA: TGTGCCAGCAGCTTAGTTGGCAGACTACATTCACCCCTCCACTTT
CDR3: CASSLVGRLHSPLHF
J: TRBJ1-6
size: .
V: TRBV11-3
D: .

DNA: TGCAGCGGCCCGGACAGGGACAACGAGCAGTACTTC
CDR3: CSGPDRDNEQYF
J: TRBJ2-7
size: few
V: TRBV29-1
D: TRBD1

DNA: TGTGCCAGCAGCAGGCGACAGGGACAAAATGAAAAACTGTTTTTT
CDR3: CASSRRQGQNEKLFF
J: TRBJ1-4
size: .
V: TRBV9
D: TRBD1

DNA: TGTGCCAGCAGTTATTCTGGGGCTGCAAACACCATATATTTT
CDR3: CASSYSGAANTIYF
J: TRBJ1-3
size: .
V: TRBV27
D: .

DNA: TGTGCCAGCAGTTTTTTCCGGTCGTATAGCAATCAGCCCCAGCATTTT
CDR3: CASSFFRSYSNQPQHF
J: TRBJ1-5
size: once
V: TRBV28
D: .